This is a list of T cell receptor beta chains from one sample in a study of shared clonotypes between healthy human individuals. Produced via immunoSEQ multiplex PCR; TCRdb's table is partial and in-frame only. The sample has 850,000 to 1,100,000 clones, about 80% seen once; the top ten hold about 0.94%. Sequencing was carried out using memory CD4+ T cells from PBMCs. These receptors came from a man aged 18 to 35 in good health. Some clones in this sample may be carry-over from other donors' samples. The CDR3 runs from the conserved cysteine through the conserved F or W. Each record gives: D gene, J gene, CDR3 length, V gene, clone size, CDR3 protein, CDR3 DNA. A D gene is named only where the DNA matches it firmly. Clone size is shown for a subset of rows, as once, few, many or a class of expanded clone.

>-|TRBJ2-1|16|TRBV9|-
CASSVVGYSDGTEQFF
TGTGCCAGCAGCGTCGTAGGGTACTCCGACGGTACTGAGCAGTTCTTC
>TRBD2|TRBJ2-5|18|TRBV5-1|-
CASSGFTGLAGEEETQYF
TGCGCCAGCAGCGGGTTTACCGGACTAGCGGGAGAAGAAGAGACCCAGTACTTC
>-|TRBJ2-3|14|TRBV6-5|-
CASNPLNPPDTQYF
TGTGCCAGCAACCCCCTGAACCCACCGGATACGCAGTATTTT
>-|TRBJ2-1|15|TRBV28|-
CASSLQVSSYNEQFF
TGTGCCAGCAGTCTACAGGTCAGCTCCTACAATGAGCAGTTCTTC
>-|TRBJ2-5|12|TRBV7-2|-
CASSPTGETQYF
TGTGCCAGCAGCCCTACTGGGGAGACCCAGTACTTC
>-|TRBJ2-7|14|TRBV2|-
CASRGSGRYYEQYF
TGTGCCAGCAGGGGTAGCGGCCGCTACTACGAGCAGTACTTC
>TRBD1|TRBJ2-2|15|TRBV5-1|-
CASSPGTGEIGELFF
TGCGCCAGCAGCCCAGGGACAGGGGAAATCGGGGAGCTGTTTTTT
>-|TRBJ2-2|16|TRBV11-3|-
CASSLGVGMDTGELFF
TGTGCCAGCAGCTTAGGGGTAGGAATGGACACCGGGGAGCTGTTTTTT
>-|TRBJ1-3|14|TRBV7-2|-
CASSLGGGGNTIYF
TGTGCCAGCAGCTTAGGAGGCGGTGGAAACACCATATATTTT
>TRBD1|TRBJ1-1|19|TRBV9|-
CASSGAQHPGQGSGSEAFF
TGTGCCAGCAGCGGCGCCCAGCACCCGGGACAGGGGTCTGGAAGCGAAGCTTTCTTT
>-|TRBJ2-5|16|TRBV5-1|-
CASSLGVTGGQETQYF
TGCGCCAGCAGCTTGGGCGTGACAGGCGGGCAAGAGACCCAGTACTTC
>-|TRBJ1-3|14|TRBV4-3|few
CASSQNRDGNTIYF
TGCGCCAGCAGCCAAAACAGGGATGGAAACACCATATATTTT
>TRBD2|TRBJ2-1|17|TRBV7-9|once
CASSSRGTSGGDNKQFF
TGTGCCAGCAGCTCCCGAGGGACTAGCGGGGGGGATAATAAGCAGTTCTTC
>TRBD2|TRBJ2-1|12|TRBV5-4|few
CASSRGGGEQFF
TGTGCCAGCAGCCGCGGGGGTGGTGAGCAGTTCTTC
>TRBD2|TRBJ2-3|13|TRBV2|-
CASSFSGPDTQYF
TGTGCCAGCAGTTTTAGCGGGCCAGATACGCAGTATTTT
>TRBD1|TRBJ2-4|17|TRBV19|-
CASSETGAGLAKNIQYF
TGTGCCAGTAGTGAGACAGGGGCCGGTCTAGCCAAAAACATTCAGTACTTC
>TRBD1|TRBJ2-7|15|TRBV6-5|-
CASSRTGTDPYGQYF
TGTGCCAGCAGTCGTACCGGGACAGACCCCTACGGGCAGTACTTC
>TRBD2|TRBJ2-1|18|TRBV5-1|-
CASSLGTSGRMRLNEQFF
TGCGCCAGCAGCTTGGGGACTAGCGGGAGGATGCGTCTGAATGAGCAGTTCTTC
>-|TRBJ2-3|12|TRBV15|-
CATSKEGDTQYF
TGTGCCACCAGCAAAGAAGGGGATACGCAGTATTTT
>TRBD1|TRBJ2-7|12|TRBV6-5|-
CASRDRGYEQYF
TGTGCCAGCAGGGACAGGGGGTACGAGCAGTACTTC
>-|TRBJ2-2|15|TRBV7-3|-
CASSPGGRGTGELFF
TGTGCCAGCAGCCCAGGAGGTCGAGGCACCGGGGAGCTGTTTTTT
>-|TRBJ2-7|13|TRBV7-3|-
CASSLHHSYEQYF
TGTGCCAGCAGCTTACACCATAGCTACGAGCAGTACTTC
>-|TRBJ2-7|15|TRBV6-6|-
CASSYSSRYSYEQYF
TGTGCCAGCAGTTACTCATCCCGATATTCCTACGAGCAGTACTTC
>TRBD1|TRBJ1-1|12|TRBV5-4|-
CASSRDSPEAFF
TGTGCCAGCAGCCGGGACAGCCCTGAAGCTTTCTTT
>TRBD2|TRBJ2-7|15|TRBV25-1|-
CASTSAGGAKYEQYF
TGTGCCAGCACTTCTGCGGGAGGGGCAAAGTACGAGCAGTACTTC
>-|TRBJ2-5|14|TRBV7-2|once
CASSLSRAAVTQYF
TGTGCCAGCAGCTTATCCCGGGCGGCCGTTACCCAGTACTTC
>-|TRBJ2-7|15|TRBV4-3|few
CASSQAGQPSYEQYF
TGCGCCAGCAGCCAGGCCGGACAACCGTCCTACGAGCAGTACTTC
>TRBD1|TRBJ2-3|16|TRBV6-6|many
CASSPPEGGGTDTQYF
TGTGCCAGCAGTCCCCCAGAAGGGGGCGGCACAGATACGCAGTATTTT
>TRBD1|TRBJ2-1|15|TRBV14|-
CASSLRDSVFNEQFF
TGTGCCAGCAGCCTCCGGGACAGTGTATTTAATGAGCAGTTCTTC
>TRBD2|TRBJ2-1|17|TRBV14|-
CASSPRLAGALYNEQFF
TGTGCCAGCAGTCCGAGACTAGCGGGAGCCCTTTACAATGAGCAGTTCTTC
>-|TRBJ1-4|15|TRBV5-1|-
CASSLVGATNEKLFF
TGCGCCAGCAGCTTGGTGGGTGCAACTAATGAAAAACTGTTTTTT
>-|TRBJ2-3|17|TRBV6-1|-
CASSEMGQLTSTDTQYF
TGTGCCAGCAGTGAAATGGGGCAGTTAACCAGCACAGATACGCAGTATTTT
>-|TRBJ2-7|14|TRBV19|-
CASSIVGHSYEQYF
TGTGCCAGTAGTATAGTAGGACACAGTTACGAGCAGTACTTC
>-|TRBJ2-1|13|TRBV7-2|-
CASSRTRNNEQFF
TGTGCCAGCAGCCGAACCCGCAACAATGAGCAGTTCTTC
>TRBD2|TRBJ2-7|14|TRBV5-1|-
CASSPREGGYEQYF
TGCGCCAGCAGCCCGCGGGAGGGTGGCTACGAGCAGTACTTC
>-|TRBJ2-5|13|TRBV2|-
CASCFGSEETQYF
TGTGCCAGCTGTTTCGGCAGCGAAGAGACCCAGTACTTC
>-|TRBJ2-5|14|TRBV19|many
CASSPRGDGETQYF
TGTGCCAGTAGTCCTAGGGGAGATGGGGAGACCCAGTACTTC
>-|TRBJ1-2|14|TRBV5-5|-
CASSLEHGNYGYTF
TGTGCCAGCAGCTTGGAGCACGGGAACTATGGCTACACCTTC